A selection of T cell receptor beta chains follows, all from one sample in a study of blood T cell repertoires in COVID-19. Measured with immunoSEQ multiplex PCR; TCRdb has only the in-frame clones, and not every one. The profile shows hundreds of thousands of clones, roughly 83% of them singletons. Sequencing was done on a sample of peripheral blood. The origin of the receptors is an older woman with active or convalescent COVID-19. Both conserved end residues are part of each CDR3. D genes are given only for firm matches. Clone size appears in some rows only: once, few, many, or a class for an expanded clone.

V gene	J gene	D gene	clone size	CDR3 DNA	CDR3 protein
TRBV28	TRBJ1-2	-	-	TGTGCCAGCACCTCCTCGGGGGGTAGCGAAGGCTACACCTTC	CASTSSGGSEGYTF
TRBV5-1	TRBJ1-2	-	-	TGCGCCAGCAGTACCCGACAGGAGTTCCTTTTTAACTATGGCTACACCTTC	CASSTRQEFLFNYGYTF
TRBV9	TRBJ2-2	TRBD1	-	TGTGCCAGCAGCGTAGCTGAGGGGGCCACCGGGGAGCTGTTTTTT	CASSVAEGATGELFF
TRBV18	TRBJ2-1	TRBD1	-	TGTGCCAGCTCACCGATGGGGACAGCTGAGGGCAGCTCCTACAATGAGCAGTTCTTC	CASSPMGTAEGSSYNEQFF
TRBV18	TRBJ1-2	TRBD1	once	TGTGCCAGCTCATCCGACAGGGGTTATGGCTACACCTTC	CASSSDRGYGYTF
TRBV15	TRBJ2-3	TRBD2	once	TGTGCCACCGCCCGGGGGGGAGGGGGAAGGGATACGCAGTATTTT	CATARGGGGRDTQYF
TRBV11-3	TRBJ1-2	TRBD1	many	TGTGCCAGCAGACCCCATCTGACAGGGTCTGGGGGCTACACCTTC	CASRPHLTGSGGYTF
TRBV4-2	TRBJ1-3	TRBD1	-	TGTGCCAGCAGCCAAGCACACTCGGGACAGGCCGGATTCTCTGGAAACACCATATATTTT	CASSQAHSGQAGFSGNTIYF
TRBV6-2/TRBV6-3	TRBJ1-2	TRBD1	few	TGTGCCAGCAGTTACTGGACAGGGGATGGCTACACCTTC	CASSYWTGDGYTF
TRBV10-3	TRBJ1-2	TRBD1	-	TGTGCCATCAGTGGGACCGACAGGGTTTATGGCTACACCTTC	CAISGTDRVYGYTF
TRBV12-5	TRBJ1-5	-	-	TGTGCTAGTGGTCCACACAATCAGCCCCAGCATTTT	CASGPHNQPQHF
TRBV10-3	TRBJ1-5	-	few	TGTGCCATCAGTGAGTCGGGGAGGGATCAGCCCCAGCATTTT	CAISESGRDQPQHF
TRBV28	TRBJ1-1	-	-	TGTGCCAGCAGTCTGCTGCAACAGGGAAATGCTTTCTTT	CASSLLQQGNAFF
TRBV30	TRBJ1-5	-	-	TGTGCCTGGAGTCGGACAGTGGGCAATCAGCCCCAGCATTTT	CAWSRTVGNQPQHF
TRBV18	TRBJ2-7	-	once	TGTGCCAGCTCGCTCGGGAGCTCCTACGAGCAGTACTTC	CASSLGSSYEQYF
TRBV6-1	TRBJ1-5	TRBD1	few	TGTGCCAGCAGTGAGGGACAGGGAGCTCAGCCCCAGCATTTT	CASSEGQGAQPQHF
TRBV5-1	TRBJ2-2	TRBD2	medium-sized	TGCGCCAGCAGCATCGGGACTAGAGACGGGGAGCTGTTTTTT	CASSIGTRDGELFF
TRBV7-2	TRBJ2-7	TRBD2	once	TGTGCCAGCAGCACACTAGCGGGAGGGCCGGGCGAGCAGTACTTC	CASSTLAGGPGEQYF
TRBV7-9	TRBJ2-1	TRBD2	-	TGTGCCAGCAGCTTCTCGGGGTGGGCTAGCGGGTACAATGAGCAGTTCTTC	CASSFSGWASGYNEQFF
TRBV6-5	TRBJ1-5	TRBD1	-	TGTGCCAGCAGGATTTACAGGGGGCAGGGGCAGCCCCAGCATTTT	CASRIYRGQGQPQHF
TRBV18	TRBJ2-1	-	-	TGTGCCAGCTCACCACCGGGGCGGGGCGGGAATGAGCAGTTCTTC	CASSPPGRGGNEQFF
TRBV20-1	TRBJ1-5	-	-	TGCAGTGCTAGTCAGGGCCCGAAAAATCAGCCCCAGCATTTT	CSASQGPKNQPQHF
TRBV12-3/TRBV12-4	TRBJ2-7	TRBD2	-	TGTGCCAGCAGCACTAGCGGGGACTACGAGCAGTACTTC	CASSTSGDYEQYF
TRBV9	TRBJ1-1	-	-	TGTGCCAGCAGCGCAGCGGGCGGAAGAATGAACACTGAAGCTTTCTTT	CASSAAGGRMNTEAFF
TRBV5-1	TRBJ1-1	-	-	TGCGCCAGCAGCTTGGGCCCACACGGGATGAACACTGAAGCTTTCTTT	CASSLGPHGMNTEAFF
TRBV28	TRBJ2-7	-	few	TGTTCCTCAGCAAGGCCGGCAGCGGCCTCCTACGAGCAGTACTTC	CSSARPAAASYEQYF
TRBV9	TRBJ2-5	TRBD2	-	TGTGCCAGCAGCGTCGGCGGACTAGAAGGTACCCAGTACTTC	CASSVGGLEGTQYF
TRBV3-1/TRBV3-2	TRBJ2-1	TRBD2	-	TGTGCCAGCAGCCAAGATAATAGCGGGAGAAATCAGTTCTTC	CASSQDNSGRNQFF
TRBV25-1	TRBJ1-4	TRBD1	-	TGTGCCAGCAGTGAACGACAGGGCCATAGTGAAAAACTGTTTTTT	CASSERQGHSEKLFF
TRBV10-3	TRBJ2-7	TRBD2	-	TGTGCCATCAGTGTGGGACTAGCGGAGTCCTACGAGCAGTACTTC	CAISVGLAESYEQYF
TRBV7-3	TRBJ2-7	TRBD1	-	TGTGCCAGCAGCTCGGACAGGAGCTACGAGCAGTACTTC	CASSSDRSYEQYF
TRBV28	TRBJ1-2	-	-	TGTGCCAGCAGTTTAGGGGGCTTTATCTATGGCTACACCTTC	CASSLGGFIYGYTF
TRBV19	TRBJ2-2	TRBD2	-	TGTGCCAGTAGTAAGGCAGGCGGGAGGGACACCGGGGAGCTGTTTTTT	CASSKAGGRDTGELFF
TRBV11-2	TRBJ2-5	TRBD2	-	TGTGCCAGCAGCTCTATTAGCGGGGAAGAGACCCAGTACTTC	CASSSISGEETQYF
TRBV5-1	TRBJ2-4	-	once	TGCGCCAGCAGCTTGGCCGGAGATGGGGGCGACATTCAGTACTTC	CASSLAGDGGDIQYF
TRBV12-3/TRBV12-4	TRBJ1-4	-	once	TGTGCCAGCGGGGAGAATGAAAAACTGTTTTTT	CASGENEKLFF
TRBV6-5	TRBJ1-1	-	-	TGTGCCAGCAGTTCATGGGGGCAGGACACTGAAGCTTTCTTT	CASSSWGQDTEAFF
TRBV5-1	TRBJ1-1	-	-	TGCGCCAGCAGCCCTCCCGGGAGATCGAACACTGAAGCTTTCTTT	CASSPPGRSNTEAFF
TRBV5-1	TRBJ2-7	-	-	TGCGCCAGCAGCTCTCCGGGGGCCTACGAGCAGTACTTC	CASSSPGAYEQYF
TRBV5-1	TRBJ2-2	TRBD2	-	TGCGCCAGCAGCTTGGACAAGGGGCGACTAGCGGGAGGGCCGGGTATGGCCGGGGAGCTGTTTTTT	CASSLDKGRLAGGPGMAGELFF
TRBV5-1	TRBJ1-6	-	-	TGCGCCAGCAGTTCTGGACATCCCTATAATTCACCCCTCCACTTT	CASSSGHPYNSPLHF
TRBV28	TRBJ1-2	-	few	TGTGCCAGCAGTCCCTCAGGGGCCTATGGCTACACCTTC	CASSPSGAYGYTF
TRBV3-1/TRBV3-2	TRBJ2-6	-	-	TGTGCCAGCAGTGGCAGGCTCGGGGCCAACGTCCTGACTTTC	CASSGRLGANVLTF
TRBV29-1	TRBJ2-2	-	-	TGCAGCGTAGGGGCAGGAGGGGATCGTAGGGAGCTGTTTTTT	CSVGAGGDRRELFF
TRBV6-1	TRBJ1-1	TRBD1	-	TGTGCCAGCAGTGACCGACAGGGCTACACTGAAGCTTTCTTT	CASSDRQGYTEAFF
TRBV15	TRBJ2-7	-	-	TGTGCCACCAGCAGAGGCGGTAGCTCCTACGAGCAGTACTTC	CATSRGGSSYEQYF
TRBV3-1/TRBV3-2	TRBJ2-3	TRBD2	-	TGTGCCAGCAGCCTAGGACTAGCTGCAGATACGCAGTATTTT	CASSLGLAADTQYF
TRBV28	TRBJ1-6	-	-	TGTGCCAGCAGCCCCGGGGGGGTTAATTCACCCCTCCACTTT	CASSPGGVNSPLHF
TRBV3-1/TRBV3-2	TRBJ1-1	TRBD1	-	TGTGCCAGCAGCCTGACAGGGGATGGTGAAGCTTTCTTT	CASSLTGDGEAFF
TRBV28	TRBJ2-7	TRBD1	once	TGTGCCAGCAGAATTCACGGGACAGGGAGCGCCGAGCAGTACTTC	CASRIHGTGSAEQYF
TRBV29-1	TRBJ1-1	-	-	TGCAGCGTTGCGAGCAGGGGGAACACTGAAGCTTTCTTT	CSVASRGNTEAFF